Below are 8 T cell receptor beta chains sequenced from a single sample in a study of T cells in Graves' hyperthyroidism and ophthalmopathy. Researchers amplified the TCR beta CDR3 regions from RNA transcripts. The primer set for the first-round RT-PCR of the TCR CDR3 was HTBI. TCRdb passed the multiplex PCR reads through MiXCR, listing each CDR3 protein once. Of approximately 380,000 distinct CDR3 sequences listed, approximately 17% were seen once; the top ten hold around 40%. The sequencing sample was made of blood. The receptor source for this set is a man aged 18-30 years with Graves' ophthalmopathy.

The chain combines TRBV10-2 with TRBJ1-2, with D uncertain. V was clipped by 5 bases and J by 7 bases, with 17 bases between them. The CDR3 spans 14 residues. Germline CDR1 WSHSY, CDR2 SAAADI. The CDR3 spells CASSPGFTYTGYTF. The DNA for the CDR3 is TGCGCCAGCAGTCCGGGCTTTACCTATACTGGCTACACCTTC.

This clonotype was picked up a small number of times. The genes are TRBV5-5 and TRBJ1-2; a weak D match, TRBD1 (5 bases). The V gene's germline CDR1 is SGHKS and CDR2 YYEKEE (reference sequence). The CDR3 spans 14 residues. Trimming shortened V by 2 bases and J by 6 bases, and 14 bases separated the two germline ends. The CDR3 reads CASSFRLAGHGYTF. Here the CDR3 DNA reads TGTGCCAGCAGCTTCCGACTAGCAGGGCATGGCTACACCTTC.

This clonotype was recorded a few times. This sequence joins TRBV7-3 and TRBJ2-2, with 10 bases identical to TRBD1. CDR3 length: 15 residues. Losses at the gene ends were 8 bases for V and 6 bases for J; bases not matched to a gene: 9. The V gene's germline CDR1 is SGHTA and CDR2 FQGTGA. The CDR3 nucleotides read TGTGCCAGCGGCCAATCCGGGACAGGGGCCGGGGAGCTGTTTTTT. Translating it yields CASGQSGTGAGELFF.

This chain connects TRBV14 to TRBJ2-5; TRBD2 is a possible D gene (7 bases). Deletions cut 1 base from V and 8 bases from J, with 11 bases between. This CDR3 is built from 13 residues. Germline V CDR1 and CDR2: SGHDN, FVKESK. CDR3 region: CASSQGGGATQYF. The CDR3 coding sequence is TGTGCCAGCAGCCAAGGAGGGGGGGCAACCCAGTACTTC.

The rearrangement joins TRBV19 to TRBJ2-7; D is perhaps TRBD1 or TRBD2 (5 bases each). V shed 3 bases and J shed 0 bases, with 15 bases lying between them. This CDR3 is 16 amino acids long. The germline CDR1 and CDR2 sequences are LNHDA and SQIVND (reference sequence). CDR3 DNA: TGTGCCAGTAGTATGGGGGACGGTATTCGCTCCTACGAGCAGTACTTC. It encodes CASSMGDGIRSYEQYF.

CDR3 coding DNA: TGTGCCAGCAGCGCCAGGGTGACCGGGGAGCTGTTTTTT. It specifies CASSARVTGELFF. The rearrangement links TRBV9 to TRBJ2-2, with TRBD1 as a possible D gene (5 bases). CDR1 is SGDLS and CDR2 is YYNGEE in the germline V gene. The V gene lost 3 bases and the J gene lost 5 bases, with 8 bases spanning the gap. The CDR3 extends over 13 amino acids.

Comments on this clonotype: A single base separates this from a much larger clone, so it may be a read error. No conserved phenylalanine or tryptophan ends this CDR3, so it is likely a read error. This chain connects TRBV3-1 to TRBJ1-1, with D maybe TRBD1 (6 bases). The CDR3 contains 13 residues. Germline CDR1 LGHDT, CDR2 YNNKEL (reference sequence). V was clipped by 4 bases and J by 6 bases, with 12 bases between them. DNA for the CDR3: TGTGCCAGCAGCCGGGGGCGGCCCGCTGAAGCTTTCCTT. The encoded protein is CASSRGRPAEAFL.

A few counts support this clonotype. The V gene is TRBV27, the J gene TRBJ2-7; the D is unclear. The CDR3 extends over 15 amino acids. Germline CDR1 reads MNHEY; CDR2 reads SMNVEV (reference sequence). The ends were cut back, 0 bases at V and 1 base at J, with 10 bases in the middle. The CDR3 sequence: CASSLSSQESYEQYF. CDR3 nucleotide sequence: TGTGCCAGCAGTTTATCGAGTCAGGAGTCCTACGAGCAGTACTTC.